Shown below are 22 T cell receptor beta chains from a single sample sequenced in a study of blood T cell repertoires in COVID-19. Generated by immunoSEQ multiplex PCR, the TCRdb table keeps only in-frame clones and is missing some. The sample lists approximately 300,000 clones; nearly 90% were seen once. Sequencing used PBMCs or T cells enriched from blood (not recorded which). These TCRs come from a woman under 30 with acute COVID-19.

The chain employs TRBV19 and TRBJ1-1, with 12 bases that match TRBD1. CDR1 is LNHDA, CDR2 SQIVND, per germline (reference sequence). V lost 3 bases, J lost 4 bases, and 9 bases stayed unmatched. This CDR3 has 17 residues. CDR3 amino acids: CASSMDGTGGASTEAFF. Written as DNA, the CDR3 is TGTGCCAGTAGTATGGACGGGACAGGGGGCGCGTCCACTGAAGCTTTCTTT.

This rearrangement joins TRBV24-1 to TRBJ1-4; 7 bases are shared with TRBD1. V was clipped by 4 bases and J by 5 bases; unmatched bases: 9. This CDR3 is built from 16 residues. Per germline, CDR1 KGHDR and CDR2 SFDVKD. The CDR3 loop is CATSDPGQAGNEKLFF. In DNA form, the CDR3 reads TGTGCCACCAGTGACCCCGGACAGGCGGGAAATGAAAAACTGTTTTTT.

The rearrangement uses TRBV12-5 and TRBJ1-5; D is possibly TRBD1 (6 bases). The CDR3 totals 13 residues. In germline, CDR1 is LGHNT, CDR2 FRNRAP. V lost 4 bases to trimming and J lost 5 bases, with 9 bases between them. CDR3 nucleotide sequence: TGTGCTAGTGGTTGGGGGGGGCATCAGCCCCAGCATTTT. Translated: CASGWGGHQPQHF. Using reference TRBV12-5 and TRBJ1-5 for the parts outside the CDR3, the full variable domain is DARVTQTPRHKVTEMGQEVTMRCQPILGHNTVFWYRQTMMQGLELLAYFRNRAPLDDSGMPKDRFSAEMPDATLATLKIQPSEPRDSAVYFCASGWGGHQPQHFGDGTRLSIL.

V gene TRBV28 combines with J gene TRBJ2-2; D unclear. In germline, CDR1 is MDHEN, CDR2 SYDVKM. The CDR3 is 14 residues long. Trimming took off 1 base at V and 4 bases at J, with 7 bases between the two ends. CDR3 DNA: TGTGCCAGCAGTTTATTTTCCGGCACCGGGGAGCTGTTTTTT. Translated: CASSLFSGTGELFF.

The chain recombines TRBV27 with TRBJ2-1; possibly TRBD2 for D (6 bases). V lost 5 bases to trimming and J lost 10 bases, with 9 bases between them. Germline V lookup: CDR1 MNHEY, CDR2 SMNVEV (reference sequence). The CDR3 extends over 11 amino acids. CDR3 amino acids: CASSAGSEQFF. The CDR3 DNA sequence: TGTGCCAGCAGTGCGGGAAGCGAGCAGTTCTTC.

This clone was counted once. This chain uses TRBV7-2 with TRBJ1-2; 8 bases line up with TRBD1. CDR3 length: 15 residues. The germline V gene encodes CDR1 SGHTA and CDR2 FQGNSA. After removal of 2 bases from V and 4 bases from J, the junction contained 6 bases not matched to a gene. CDR3 DNA sequence: TGTGCCAGCAGCTTACTAGGACAGGGTAGCTATGGCTACACCTTC. This codes for CASSLLGQGSYGYTF.

This clone showed up just a few times. This chain uses TRBV7-2 with TRBJ2-5; 7 nucleotides match TRBD1. After removal of 3 bases from V and 3 bases from J, the junction contained 1 base not matched to a gene. CDR3 length: 13 amino acids. Per germline, CDR1 SGHTA and CDR2 FQGNSA. Written as DNA, the CDR3 is TGTGCCAGCAGCTTTCAGGGGGAAGAGACCCAGTACTTC. This codes for CASSFQGEETQYF.

This sequence joins TRBV5-4 and TRBJ2-1; 10 positions agree with TRBD2. J was trimmed by 7 bases and V by 4 bases; bases with no gene match: 8. The CDR3 has 15 amino acids. Per the germline V gene, CDR1 is SGHNT and CDR2 is YYREEE (reference sequence). CDR3 sequence: CASSPASGSYNEQFF. As DNA, the CDR3 is TGTGCCAGCAGCCCTGCTAGCGGGAGTTATAATGAGCAGTTCTTC.

The sample holds one count of this clone. The chain carries TRBV11-3 and TRBJ2-5, with a possible D match to TRBD1 (6 bases). This CDR3 is 12 amino acids long. Germline V gene lookup returns CDR1 SGHNT and CDR2 YENEEA. V lost 0 bases and J 7 bases, leaving 6 bases between the germline ends. Written as DNA, the CDR3 is TGTGCCAGCAGCTTAGAAGGGGGGACCCAGTACTTC. Translation gives CASSLEGGTQYF.

The rearrangement uses TRBV28 and TRBJ1-1; D is perhaps TRBD1 (5 bases). The CDR3 contains 13 residues. Germline loops: CDR1 MDHEN, CDR2 SYDVKM. V dropped 2 bases and J dropped 5 bases, with 9 bases sitting between them. The CDR3 nucleotides read TGTGCCAGCAGTTTAACGACAGCAACTGAAGCTTTCTTT. Translating it yields CASSLTTATEAFF.

The J gene is TRBJ1-1, the V gene TRBV7-3; 7 bases map to TRBD1. This CDR3 spans 16 amino acids. V shed 5 bases and J 0 bases; nucleotides not matched to a gene: 9. Germline V gives CDR1 SGHTA, CDR2 FQGTGA. CDR3 amino acids: CASSPDRVSLNTEAFF. CDR3 DNA sequence: TGTGCCAGCAGCCCTGACAGGGTTTCTCTGAACACTGAAGCTTTCTTT.

The CDR3 DNA reads TGTGCCAGCAGCTTAGAGCGGGAGTGGAGCTCCTACAATGAGCAGTTCTTC. It is translated as CASSLEREWSSYNEQFF. This chain uses TRBV11-3 with TRBJ2-1; 7 nucleotides match TRBD2. The V segment lost 0 bases and the J segment 0 bases; nucleotides outside the gene matches: 5. CDR3 length: 17 amino acids. CDR1 and CDR2 from the germline V gene are SGHNT and YENEEA. Together with reference TRBV11-3 and TRBJ2-1, the CDR3 gives the full variable domain: EAGVVQSPRYKIIEKKQPVAFWCNPISGHNTLYWYLQNLGQGPELLIRYENEEAVDDSQLPKDRFSAERLKGVDSTLKIQPAELGDSAVYLCASSLEREWSSYNEQFFGPGTRLTVL.

The gene calls are TRBV3-1 (or the pseudogene TRBV3-2) and TRBJ2-1; possible D gene TRBD1, 5 bases. The CDR3 loop spans 17 amino acids. Trimming took off 0 bases at V and 2 bases at J, with 14 bases between the two ends. Germline V gene data show CDR1 as LGHDT and CDR2 as YNNKEL (reference sequence). CDR3 nucleotide sequence: TGTGCCAGCAGCCAAGAAAAAGGGGAATCTCCCTACAATGAGCAGTTCTTC. Its protein product is CASSQEKGESPYNEQFF.

The V and J genes are TRBV24-1 and TRBJ1-2, with D perhaps matching TRBD1 (6 bases). The CDR3 totals 18 residues. Trimming pared 1 base from V and 4 bases from J, leaving 21 bases between. Germline lookup yields CDR1 KGHDR and CDR2 SFDVKD. In nucleotides, the CDR3 is TGTGCCACCAGTGATTTTGTTTGGGGACAATCCCCCGCCTATGGCTACACCTTC. Protein: CATSDFVWGQSPAYGYTF.

CDR3 sequence reads: CASRTGLQGYTF. CDR3 DNA sequence: TGTGCCAGCAGGACAGGGTTACAAGGCTACACCTTC. The V and J genes are TRBV3-1 (or the pseudogene TRBV3-2) and TRBJ1-2, with TRBD1 identical over 7 bases. Germline lookup yields CDR1 LGHDT and CDR2 YNNKEL (reference sequence). Losses at the gene ends were 6 bases for V and 8 bases for J; bases not matched to a gene: 6. The CDR3 spans 12 residues.

The chain has TRBV7-9 and TRBJ1-3; D unresolved. Germline values: CDR1 SEHNR, CDR2 FQNEAQ (reference sequence). The CDR3 spans 13 residues. Trimming took off 2 bases at V and 4 bases at J, with 6 bases between the two ends. CDR3 nucleotide sequence: TGTGCCAGCAGCTTATTAGAAGGAAACACCATATATTTT. Translation: CASSLLEGNTIYF. The full variable domain, its missing parts supplied by reference TRBV7-9 and TRBJ1-3, is DTGVSQNPRHKITKRGQNVTFRCDPISEHNRLYWYRQTLGQGPEFLTYFQNEAQLEKSRLLSDRFSAERPKGSFSTLEIQRTEQGDSAMYLCASSLLEGNTIYFGEGSWLTVV.

The J gene is TRBJ2-7, the V gene TRBV7-2, with a possible D match to TRBD1 (6 bases). The CDR3 covers 16 residues. With 1 base removed from V and 1 base from J, the gap between germline ends came to 14 bases. Germline V gives CDR1 SGHTA, CDR2 FQGNSA. The CDR3 spells CASSLGRGQPSYEQYF. CDR3 in DNA: TGTGCCAGCAGCTTAGGTCGTGGACAGCCATCCTACGAGCAGTACTTC.

The rearrangement joins TRBV28 to TRBJ2-1; D ambiguous. V gave up 1 base and J gave up 8 bases, with 6 bases separating them. CDR1 and CDR2 (germline): MDHEN, SYDVKM. The CDR3 contains 12 residues. The CDR3, as DNA: TGTGCCAGCAGTTTATATCGGGATGAGCAGTTCTTC. It encodes CASSLYRDEQFF. Supplemented by reference TRBV28 and TRBJ2-1, the full variable domain reads DVKVTQSSRYLVKRTGEKVFLECVQDMDHENMFWYRQDPGLGLRLIYFSYDVKMKEKGDIPEGYSVSREKKERFSLILESASTNQTSMYLCASSLYRDEQFFGPGTRLTVL.

In DNA form, the CDR3 reads TGTGCCAGCAGCCGAGGCAGGGGGGCTAGCGGGAGGGCCTACGAGCAGTACTTC. This encodes CASSRGRGASGRAYEQYF. The chain combines TRBV11-2 with TRBJ2-7; TRBD2 aligns across 12 bases. The junction had 13 bases not matched to a gene; V was cut back by 5 bases and J by 2 bases. Germline V lookup: CDR1 SGHAT, CDR2 FQNNGV. This CDR3 has 18 residues. The full variable domain, in which reference TRBV11-2 and TRBJ2-7 provide the parts outside the CDR3, is EAGVAQSPRYKIIEKRQSVAFWCNPISGHATLYWYQQILGQGPKLLIQFQNNGVVDDSQLPKDRFSAERLKGVDSTLKIQPAKLEDSAVYLCASSRGRGASGRAYEQYFGPGTRLTVT.

The rearrangement links TRBV3-1 (or the pseudogene TRBV3-2) to TRBJ1-2; TRBD1 agrees at 7 bases. CDR3 length: 13 amino acids. The germline V gene encodes CDR1 LGHDT and CDR2 YNNKEL (reference sequence). Trimming at V came to 1 base and at J to 6 bases, leaving 2 bases not matched to a gene. The CDR3 loop is CASSQGQGNGYTF. In nucleotides, the CDR3 is TGTGCCAGCAGCCAAGGACAGGGTAATGGCTACACCTTC.

J is TRBJ2-1 and V is TRBV7-9; maybe TRBD2 (5 bases). CDR1 is SEHNR and CDR2 is FQNEAQ in the germline V gene (reference sequence). Trimming cost V 1 base and J 9 bases, with 13 bases left between them. This CDR3 region has 14 residues. The CDR3 DNA reads as TGTGCCAGCAGCTTAGATGGGAGAATCGGTGAGCAGTTCTTC. Residues: CASSLDGRIGEQFF. Drawing the rest from reference TRBV7-9 and TRBJ2-1, the complete variable domain is DTGVSQNPRHKITKRGQNVTFRCDPISEHNRLYWYRQTLGQGPEFLTYFQNEAQLEKSRLLSDRFSAERPKGSFSTLEIQRTEQGDSAMYLCASSLDGRIGEQFFGPGTRLTVL.

The genes are TRBV6-4 and TRBJ2-3; D is perhaps TRBD2 (5 bases). Deletions cut 3 bases from V and 5 bases from J, with 12 bases between. Germline CDR1 reads MRHNA; CDR2 reads SNTAGT. The CDR3 is made up of 14 amino acids. CDR3 nucleotides: TGTGCCAGCAGTGAGCGGATAAGCGGAGATACGCAGTATTTT. It codes for CASSERISGDTQYF.